The table lists the clone carrying this T cell receptor beta chain with a few counts. Its antigen is still unknown. This specimen belongs to a study of T-cell memory formation after mild COVID-19. As for the study in general: Largely, the TCR clusters proved donor specific.

General observations from the study: There was no confirmation that second-wave clones peaking on day 37 were SARS-CoV-2 specific. From day 15 to 85, contracting clones were balanced between CD4 and CD8, whereas later expanders leaned toward CD4+. CD8+ contracting clones occupied EMRA, while CD4+ ones occupied mainly CM and EM.

V was clipped by 0 bases and J by 9 bases; unmatched bases: 4. The CDR3 loop spans 15 amino acids. The germline gives CDR1 SGHRS, CDR2 YFSETQ. TCRdb reprocessed the 5' RACE reads via MiXCR and lists one record per CDR3 protein. The sample lists hundreds of thousands of distinct CDR3 sequences, about 16% occurring once. The chain is built from TRBV5-1 and TRBJ2-1; TRBD2 matches 12 bases. Material: PBMCs or a T cell subset sorted from them (not recorded which). The receptor was isolated from a man aged 18-30 years who had mild COVID-19 (a few samples of this study predate the infection). Cell type and time point are not known. CDR3 in DNA: TGCGCCAGCAGCTTGGAACTAGCGGGGGGTGGTGAGCAGTTCTTC. It specifies CASSLELAGGGEQFF.